Listed below are T cell receptor beta chains from one sample, sequenced in a study of CD8+ T cells in alopecia areata. Clones were sequenced by immunoSEQ multiplex PCR, and TCRdb holds only the in-frame ones, with some missing. The sample lists 150,000 to 200,000 clones; approximately 57% were seen once. This material consisted of CD4+ T cells sorted from blood, taken at week 24, from a patient treated with tofacitinib. These TCRs come from a human donor with alopecia areata. CDR3s include the opening cysteine and the closing phenylalanine or tryptophan. D genes are given only for firm matches. A clone size is listed for some rows: how often the clone was seen (once, few, many), or a class if it is expanded.

TRBV4-1	TRBD1	once	TRBJ1-4	CASSLQGRTNEKLFF	TGCGCCAGCAGCCTACAGGGGAGGACTAATGAAAAACTGTTTTTT
TRBV14	.	few	TRBJ1-1	CASSQLQGGTEAFF	TGTGCCAGCAGCCAATTACAGGGTGGGACTGAAGCTTTCTTT
TRBV29-1	TRBD1	.	TRBJ1-2	CSVQGAYSGYTF	TGCAGCGTGCAGGGGGCATACAGTGGCTACACCTTC
TRBV29-1	.	.	TRBJ2-3	CSTARAGSTDTQYF	TGCAGCACCGCTAGGGCAGGGAGCACAGATACGCAGTATTTT
TRBV30	.	.	TRBJ1-2	CAWSDHNNYGYTF	TGTGCCTGGAGCGATCACAATAACTATGGCTACACCTTC
TRBV11-3	.	.	TRBJ1-1	CASREGTEAFF	TGTGCCAGCCGGGAGGGGACTGAAGCTTTCTTT
TRBV7-9	.	.	TRBJ2-7	CASSFSEYEQYF	TGTGCCAGCAGCTTCTCGGAGTACGAGCAGTACTTC
TRBV4-3	.	.	TRBJ2-5	CASSQTSGWQETQYF	TGCGCCAGCAGCCAAACGTCGGGTTGGCAAGAGACCCAGTACTTC
TRBV29-1	.	.	TRBJ1-1	CSVGNGERTFMNTEAFF	TGCAGCGTTGGGAATGGGGAGCGGACTTTTATGAACACTGAAGCTTTCTTT
TRBV25-1	.	.	TRBJ1-6	CASSELGPLHF	TGTGCCAGCAGTGAATTAGGACCCCTCCACTTT
TRBV27	.	.	TRBJ2-6	CASSLISPGQIAGANVLTF	TGTGCCAGCAGTTTAATATCCCCGGGACAAATTGCTGGGGCCAACGTCCTGACTTTC
TRBV6-6	.	few	TRBJ1-4	CASSYSGETNEKLFF	TGTGCCAGCAGTTACTCGGGGGAAACTAATGAAAAACTGTTTTTT
TRBV27	.	.	TRBJ1-6	CASSQRLSPLHF	TGTGCCAGCAGTCAAAGGCTGTCACCCCTCCACTTT
TRBV6-5	TRBD1	.	TRBJ1-5	CASTEDRNQPQHF	TGTGCCAGCACCGAGGACAGGAATCAGCCCCAGCATTTT